This T cell receptor beta chain appears in the sequencing data of a study of blood T cell repertoires in COVID-19. Study-level background: From T cells, B-cell-depleted T cells, or PBMCs came the material, which was cDNA or gDNA.

In the original analysis: The authors estimated nucleated cell counts from reference gene primer amplification. The protocol was immunoSEQ multiplex PCR, while the TCRdb copy is restricted to in-frame clones and leaves out a portion. V, J and clone size derive from that table, while D and trimming were established from the DNA sequence. The table includes a few hundred thousand clones, roughly 90% detected once. The CDR3 has 11 residues. The germline V gene encodes CDR1 SGHAT and CDR2 FQNNGV. Trimming took 5 bases from V and 9 from J; bases not matched to a gene: 3. The sequence came from a man aged 60 to 69 who had recovered from COVID-19. This chain uses TRBV11-2 with TRBJ2-5, with 7 bases matching TRBD2. Specimen: peripheral blood. CDR3 protein: CASSPSGAQYF. CDR3 nucleotides: TGTGCCAGCAGCCCCAGCGGGGCCCAGTACTTC.